The present T cell receptor (beta chain) was sequenced within a study of blood T cell repertoires in COVID-19. Across the whole study: T cells, B-cell-depleted T cells, or PBMCs supplied cDNA or gDNA.

The method was immunoSEQ multiplex PCR; TCRdb's version includes in-frame clones alone and lacks a portion of them. The table shows some 250,000 clones, with approximately 80% occurring only once. This sequence originates from a man aged 35-49 years who had recovered from COVID-19. Source material: PBMCs or T cells enriched from blood (not recorded which).

The CDR3 here is CASSPLRGGDTEAFF. CDR3 nucleotide sequence: TGCGCCAGCAGCCCTCTGAGGGGAGGGGACACTGAAGCTTTCTTT. The chain carries TRBV5-1 and TRBJ1-1; D perhaps matches TRBD1 (5 bases). From germline, CDR1 is SGHRS and CDR2 YFSETQ. V lost 4 bases, J lost 3 bases, and 16 bases lay in between. The CDR3 is 15 amino acids.